This T cell receptor (beta chain) was recorded in a study of T cells in Graves' hyperthyroidism and ophthalmopathy. Study-wide background: Upon initial diagnosis and before any treatment, peripheral blood was collected.

It was RNA transcripts that yielded the amplified TCR beta CDR3 regions. The TCR CDR3 first-round RT-PCR relied on the HTBI primer set. Each CDR3 protein gets one entry after TCRdb re-called the multiplex PCR reads with MiXCR. The sample contains some 560,000 distinct CDR3 sequences, about 15% of which appear only once. The study's findings and limits: Ophthalmopathy onset followed model prediction by a median approximately seven months.

This CDR3 has 12 amino acids. Trimming pared 9 bases from V and 8 bases from J, leaving 15 bases between. CDR1 KGHDR and CDR2 SFDVKD come from the germline V gene. Across 18 months, stable Graves' hyperthyroidism was marked by no progression to ophthalmopathy. This clonotype was counted many times. The target antigen is unknown. This clonotype originated in a woman aged 25 to 39 with Graves' hyperthyroidism. The sample was blood. This chain uses TRBV24-1 with TRBJ1-2; TRBD1 is a possible D gene (5 bases). The CDR3, as DNA: TGTGCCACCTCCAGGGATCGTTCGGGCTACACCTTC. Its translation: CATSRDRSGYTF.